This TCR beta chain is from a study of blood T cell repertoires in COVID-19. Study summary: COVID-19 samples, acute and convalescent, were from the United States, Italy and Spain. From T cells, B-cell-depleted T cells, or PBMCs came the material, which was cDNA or gDNA.

CDR1 and CDR2 (germline): ENHRY, SYGVKD. The ends were cut back, 6 bases at V and 0 bases at J, with 12 bases in the middle. CDR3 length: 14 amino acids. Methods used by the authors: By means of reference gene primer amplification, nucleated cell counts were estimated. Here immunoSEQ multiplex PCR was the method, and the copy in TCRdb shows in-frame clones only, minus some. V and J calls and clone size are as listed in that table; D and trimming were resolved from the DNA. Found here are 90,000 to 130,000 clones, 75% to 80% of them singletons; the top ten hold 16%. This clone was picked up a small number of times.

The sequence derives from a woman of 80 years or more with active or convalescent COVID-19. The sample taken for sequencing was peripheral blood. The rearrangement links TRBV10-3 to TRBJ2-7; maybe TRBD1 (5 bases). The CDR3 spells CAISGHPSSYEQYF. CDR3 nucleotide sequence: TGTGCCATCAGCGGACACCCGAGCTCCTACGAGCAGTACTTC.